This TCR beta chain emerged from a study of shared clonotypes between healthy human individuals. About the study: Plates per donor: three CD4 naive, three CD4 memory, two CD8 naive, one CD8 memory.

Sequencing was performed with immunoSEQ multiplex PCR; in TCRdb, only in-frame clones are kept and a portion is missing. The sample consists of around 2.5 million clones, over 85% of them appearing once. The CDR3 consists of 14 residues. Germline CDR1 reads KGHSH; CDR2 reads LQKENI. J was trimmed by 4 bases and V by 1 base; bases with no gene match: 3. The specimen sequenced was naive CD4+ T cells from PBMCs. The subset is: CD45RA+ positively selected. The V and J genes are TRBV18 and TRBJ2-7; TRBD1 matches at 8 bases. The TCR originated in a man younger than 35 in good health. Some clones in this sample may be carry-over from other donors' samples. The CDR3 loop is CASSPQRQGYEQYF. The CDR3 DNA sequence: TGTGCCAGCTCACCACAGAGACAGGGGTACGAGCAGTACTTC.